The source of this T cell receptor beta chain is a study of cytomegalovirus exposure and HLA in healthy donors. Study observations and caveats: Roughly uniform sequencing depth across donors was assumed, possibly incorrectly. Later on, an analysis showed TCR association rates differing by HLA locus, with DRB1 the most and HLA-C the fewest.

The germline gives CDR1 SNHLY, CDR2 FYNNEI. With 4 bases removed from V and 0 bases from J, the gap between germline ends came to 10 bases. The CDR3 loop spans 16 amino acids. With 60 Vbeta and 13 Jbeta primers, the PCR was carried out. The protocol was immunoSEQ multiplex PCR, while the TCRdb copy is restricted to in-frame clones and leaves out a portion. Of some 65,000 clones in the sample, around 73% were seen once. On this clone itself: Its target is unknown.

Sequencing was carried out using PBMCs. The receptor was derived from a girl aged 5 to 17 in good health and CMV-seropositive. The chain combines TRBV2 with TRBJ2-6; the D is unclear. CDR3 in DNA: TGTGCCAGCAGTGTACGGGTTGCCTCTGGGGCCAACGTCCTGACTTTC. It translates to CASSVRVASGANVLTF.